The source of this T cell receptor (beta chain) is a study of T cell responses to AZD1222 COVID-19 vaccine. TCRdb keeps only in-frame clones here, not all; method: immunoSEQ multiplex PCR. The sample includes approximately 110,000 clones, approximately 83% of them seen just once. Trimming pared 4 bases from V and 0 bases from J, leaving 12 bases between. This CDR3 has 15 amino acids. CDR1 and CDR2 (germline): SGHVS, FQNEAQ. Sequencing was performed on peripheral blood, taken on day 0 of AZD1222 vaccination. This TCR derives from an adult in good health. This chain links TRBV7-8 with TRBJ1-1; D gene unclear. The CDR3 protein is CASSSAGAVNTEAFF. The CDR3, as DNA: TGTGCCAGCAGCTCCGCCGGCGCCGTGAACACTGAAGCTTTCTTT.